This T cell receptor beta chain was profiled in a study of CD8+ T cells in alopecia areata. Extraction and reverse transcription of RNA yielded cDNA as the sequencing template. Sequencing was performed with immunoSEQ multiplex PCR; in TCRdb, only in-frame clones are kept and a portion is missing. The profile shows about 180,000 clones, about 67% of them singletons. Concerning this clone itself: Antigen unknown.

CDR1 is SGHTS, CDR2 YDEGEE, per germline. The V and J ends lost 0 bases and 4 bases, in that order; junction bases with no gene match: 0. The CDR3 length is 14 residues. Study outcomes and limitations: Lesional scalp, especially alopecia totalis/universalis, showed higher clonality than normal scalp. With patients, TCR sharing proved less clear than in mice, a difference possibly related to HLA. Normal skin contains resident alphabeta T cells, and these are also sequenced in scalp samples.

CD4+ and CD8+ T cells were sorted from PBMCs. This chain uses TRBV5-8 with TRBJ2-2; 7 nucleotides match TRBD1. The sequences come from CD8+ T cells sorted from blood, collected at week 0. The clonotype comes from a human donor with alopecia areata. This CDR3 reads CASSLGTGTGELFF. CDR3 sequence (DNA): TGTGCCAGCAGCTTGGGGACAGGCACCGGGGAGCTGTTTTTT.